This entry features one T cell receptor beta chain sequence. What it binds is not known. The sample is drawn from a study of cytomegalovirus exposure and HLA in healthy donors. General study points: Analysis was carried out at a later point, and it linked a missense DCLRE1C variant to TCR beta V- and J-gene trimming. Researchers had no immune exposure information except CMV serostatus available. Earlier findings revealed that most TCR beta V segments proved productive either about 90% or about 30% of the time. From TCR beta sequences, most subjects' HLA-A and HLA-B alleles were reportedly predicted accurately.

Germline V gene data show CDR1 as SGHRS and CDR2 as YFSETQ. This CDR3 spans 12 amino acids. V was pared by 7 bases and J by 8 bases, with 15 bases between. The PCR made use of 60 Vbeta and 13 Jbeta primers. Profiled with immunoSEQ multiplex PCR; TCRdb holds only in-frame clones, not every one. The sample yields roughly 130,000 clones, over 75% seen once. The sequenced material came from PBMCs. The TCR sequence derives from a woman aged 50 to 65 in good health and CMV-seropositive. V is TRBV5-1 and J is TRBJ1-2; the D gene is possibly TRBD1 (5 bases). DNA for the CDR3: TGCGCCAGCTCAATAGACGGGGGAGGCTACACCTTC. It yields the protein CASSIDGGGYTF.